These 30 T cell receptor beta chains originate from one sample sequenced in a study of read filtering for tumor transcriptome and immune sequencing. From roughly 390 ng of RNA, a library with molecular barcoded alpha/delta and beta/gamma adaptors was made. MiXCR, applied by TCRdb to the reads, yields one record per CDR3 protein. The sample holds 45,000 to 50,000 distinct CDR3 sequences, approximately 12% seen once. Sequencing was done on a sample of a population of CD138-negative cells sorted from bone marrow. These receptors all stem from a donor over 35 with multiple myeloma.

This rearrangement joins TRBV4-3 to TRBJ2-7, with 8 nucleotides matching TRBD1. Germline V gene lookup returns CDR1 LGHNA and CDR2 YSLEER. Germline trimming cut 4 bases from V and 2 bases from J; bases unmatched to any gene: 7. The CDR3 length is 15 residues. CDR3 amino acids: CASSLDRVRAYEQYF. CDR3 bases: TGCGCCAGCAGCCTGGACAGGGTGAGGGCCTACGAGCAGTACTTC.

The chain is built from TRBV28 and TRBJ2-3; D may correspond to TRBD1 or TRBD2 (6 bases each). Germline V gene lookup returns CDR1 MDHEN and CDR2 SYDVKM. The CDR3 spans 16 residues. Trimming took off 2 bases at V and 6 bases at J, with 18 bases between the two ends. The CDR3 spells CASSLSPGALTDTQYF. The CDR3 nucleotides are TGTGCCAGCAGTTTAAGCCCGGGGGCGCTCACTGATACGCAGTATTTT. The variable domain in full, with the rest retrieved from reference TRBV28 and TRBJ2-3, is DVKVTQSSRYLVKRTGEKVFLECVQDMDHENMFWYRQDPGLGLRLIYFSYDVKMKEKGDIPEGYSVSREKKERFSLILESASTNQTSMYLCASSLSPGALTDTQYFGPGTRLTVL.

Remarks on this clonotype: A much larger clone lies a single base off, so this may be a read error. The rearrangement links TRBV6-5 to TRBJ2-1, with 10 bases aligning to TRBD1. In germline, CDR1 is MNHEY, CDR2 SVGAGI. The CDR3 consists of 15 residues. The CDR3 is CASSPGQGNLNGQFF. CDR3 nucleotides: TGTGCCAGCAGCCCGGGACAGGGGAACCTTAATGGGCAGTTCTTC.

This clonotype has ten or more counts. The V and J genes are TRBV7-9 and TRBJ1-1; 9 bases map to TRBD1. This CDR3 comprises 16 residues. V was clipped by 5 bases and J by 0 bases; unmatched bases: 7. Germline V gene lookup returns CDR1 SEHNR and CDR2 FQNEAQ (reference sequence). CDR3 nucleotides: TGTGCCAGCAGCCCCGACAGGGGGAATTTGAACACTGAAGCTTTCTTT. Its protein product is CASSPDRGNLNTEAFF.

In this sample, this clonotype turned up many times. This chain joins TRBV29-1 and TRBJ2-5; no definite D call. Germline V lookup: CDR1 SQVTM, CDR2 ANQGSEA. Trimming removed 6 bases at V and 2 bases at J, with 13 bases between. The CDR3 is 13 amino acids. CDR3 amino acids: CSVDGNFQETQYF. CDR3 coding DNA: TGCAGCGTCGATGGGAACTTTCAAGAGACCCAGTACTTC.

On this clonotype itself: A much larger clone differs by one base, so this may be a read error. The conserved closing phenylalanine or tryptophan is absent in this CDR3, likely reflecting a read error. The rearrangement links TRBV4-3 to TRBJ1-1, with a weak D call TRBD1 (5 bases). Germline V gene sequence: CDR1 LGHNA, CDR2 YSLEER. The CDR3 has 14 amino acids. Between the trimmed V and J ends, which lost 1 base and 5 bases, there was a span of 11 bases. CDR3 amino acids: CASSQGGSGTEAFS. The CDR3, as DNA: TGCGCCAGCAGCCAAGGGGGGTCGGGGACTGAAGCTTTCTCT.

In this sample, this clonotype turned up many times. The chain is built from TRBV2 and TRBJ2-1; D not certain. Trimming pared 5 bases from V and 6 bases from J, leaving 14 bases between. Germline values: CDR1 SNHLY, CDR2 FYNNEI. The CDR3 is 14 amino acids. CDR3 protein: CASSPDTGINEQFF. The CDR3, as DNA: TGTGCCAGCAGTCCAGACACGGGTATCAATGAGCAGTTCTTC.

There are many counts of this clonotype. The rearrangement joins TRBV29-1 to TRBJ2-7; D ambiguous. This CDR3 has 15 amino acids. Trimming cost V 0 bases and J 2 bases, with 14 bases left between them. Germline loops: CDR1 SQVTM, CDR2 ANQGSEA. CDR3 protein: CSVEDRAGSAYEQYF. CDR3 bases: TGCAGCGTTGAAGATCGGGCCGGGTCGGCCTACGAGCAGTACTTC.

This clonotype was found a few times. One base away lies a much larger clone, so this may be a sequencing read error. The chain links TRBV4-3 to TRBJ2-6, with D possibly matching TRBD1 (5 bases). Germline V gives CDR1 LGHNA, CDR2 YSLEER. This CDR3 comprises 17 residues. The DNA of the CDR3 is TGCGCCAGCAGCCAAGCCAGGTTGGGCTCTGGGGCCAACGTCCTGGCTTTC. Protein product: CASSQARLGSGANVLAF.

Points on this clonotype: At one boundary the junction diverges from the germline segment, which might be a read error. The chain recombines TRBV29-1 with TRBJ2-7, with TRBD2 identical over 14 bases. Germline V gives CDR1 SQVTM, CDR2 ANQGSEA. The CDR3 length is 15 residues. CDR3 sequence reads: CSVITGTSGSDELHF. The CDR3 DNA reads TGCAGCGTTATAACCGGGACTAGCGGGAGTGACGAGCTGCACTTC.

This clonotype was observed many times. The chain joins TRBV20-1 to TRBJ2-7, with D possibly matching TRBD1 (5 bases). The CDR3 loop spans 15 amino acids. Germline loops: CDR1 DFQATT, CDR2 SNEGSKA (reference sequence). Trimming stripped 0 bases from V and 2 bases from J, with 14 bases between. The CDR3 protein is CSARDRSGRPYEQYF. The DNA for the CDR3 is TGCAGTGCTAGAGATCGGTCAGGGCGGCCCTACGAGCAGTACTTC.

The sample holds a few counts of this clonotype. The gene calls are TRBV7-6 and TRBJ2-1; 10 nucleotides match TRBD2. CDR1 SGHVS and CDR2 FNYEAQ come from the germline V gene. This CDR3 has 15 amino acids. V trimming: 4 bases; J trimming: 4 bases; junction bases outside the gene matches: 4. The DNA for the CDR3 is TGTGCCAGCAGCTCAGGGACTAGCGCATACAATGAGCAGTTCTTC. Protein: CASSSGTSAYNEQFF.

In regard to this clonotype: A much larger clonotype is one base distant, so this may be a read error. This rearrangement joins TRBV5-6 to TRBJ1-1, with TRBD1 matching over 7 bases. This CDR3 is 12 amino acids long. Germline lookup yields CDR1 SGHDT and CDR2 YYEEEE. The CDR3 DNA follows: TGTGCCAGCAGTAGACAGGGCGGCGAAGCTCTCTTT. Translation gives CASSRQGGEALF.

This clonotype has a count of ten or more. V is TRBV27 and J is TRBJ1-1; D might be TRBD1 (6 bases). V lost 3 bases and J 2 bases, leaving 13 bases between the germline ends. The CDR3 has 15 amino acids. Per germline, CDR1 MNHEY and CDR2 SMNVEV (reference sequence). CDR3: CASSFTIQGNTEAFF. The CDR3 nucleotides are TGTGCCAGCAGTTTCACCATACAGGGAAACACTGAAGCTTTCTTT.

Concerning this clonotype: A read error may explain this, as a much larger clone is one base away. The DNA for the CDR3 is TGTGCCAGCAGCTCGATGGGCGACGCTAGCACAGATACGCAGTATTTT. It specifies CASSSMGDASTDTQYF. The V call is TRBV5-6, the J call TRBJ2-3; D ambiguous. The ends were cut back, 3 bases at V and 0 bases at J, with 14 bases in the middle. CDR3 length: 16 amino acids. Germline V CDR1 and CDR2: SGHDT, YYEEEE. Full variable domain (rest looked up from reference TRBV5-6 and TRBJ2-3): DAGVTQSPTHLIKTRGQQVTLRCSPKSGHDTVSWYQQALGQGPQFIFQYYEEEERQRGNFPDRFSGHQFPNYSSELNVNALLLGDSALYLCASSSMGDASTDTQYFGPGTRLTVL.

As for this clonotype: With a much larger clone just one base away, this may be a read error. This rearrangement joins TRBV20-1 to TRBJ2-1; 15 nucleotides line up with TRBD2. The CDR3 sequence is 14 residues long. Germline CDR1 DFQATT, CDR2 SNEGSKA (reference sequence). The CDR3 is CSSSGTSGRNEQFF. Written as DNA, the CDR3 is TGCTCAAGCTCCGGGACTAGCGGGAGGAATGAGCAATTCTTC.

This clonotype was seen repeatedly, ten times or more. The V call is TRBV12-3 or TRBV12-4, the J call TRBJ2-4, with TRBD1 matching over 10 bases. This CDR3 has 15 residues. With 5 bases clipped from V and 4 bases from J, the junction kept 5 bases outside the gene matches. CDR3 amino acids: CASSNMGQGKNIQYF. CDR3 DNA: TGTGCCAGCAGTAATATGGGACAGGGGAAAAACATTCAGTACTTC.

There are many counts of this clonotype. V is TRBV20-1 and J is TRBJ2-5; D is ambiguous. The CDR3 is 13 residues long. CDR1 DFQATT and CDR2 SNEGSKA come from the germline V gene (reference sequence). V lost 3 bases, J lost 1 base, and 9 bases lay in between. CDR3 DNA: TGCAGTGCTAGTTCGAACATCCAAGAGACCCAGTACTTC. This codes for CSASSNIQETQYF.

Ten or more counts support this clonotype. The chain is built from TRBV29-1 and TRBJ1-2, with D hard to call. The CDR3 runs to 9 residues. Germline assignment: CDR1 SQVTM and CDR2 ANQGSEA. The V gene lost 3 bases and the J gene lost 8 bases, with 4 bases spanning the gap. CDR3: CSVDGGYTF. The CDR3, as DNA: TGCAGCGTTGACGGCGGCTACACCTTC.

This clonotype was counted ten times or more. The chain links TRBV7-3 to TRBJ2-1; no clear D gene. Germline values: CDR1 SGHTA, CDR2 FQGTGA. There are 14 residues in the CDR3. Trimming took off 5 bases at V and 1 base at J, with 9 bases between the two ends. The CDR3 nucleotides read TGTGCCAGCAGCCCCACCGGGTCCTACAATGAGCAGTTCTTC. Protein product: CASSPTGSYNEQFF.

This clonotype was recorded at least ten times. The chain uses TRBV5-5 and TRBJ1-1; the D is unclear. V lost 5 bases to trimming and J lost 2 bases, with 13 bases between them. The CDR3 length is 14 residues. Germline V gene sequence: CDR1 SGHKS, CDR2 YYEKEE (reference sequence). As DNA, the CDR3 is TGTGCCAGCAGTCTCCTACCTGGAAACACTGAAGCTTTCTTT. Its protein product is CASSLLPGNTEAFF.

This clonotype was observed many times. The CDR3 region is CATSGTQETQYF. As DNA, the CDR3 is TGTGCCACCAGTGGCACGCAAGAGACCCAGTACTTC. V is TRBV24-1 and J is TRBJ2-5; D not certain. Germline lookup yields CDR1 KGHDR and CDR2 SFDVKD. V lost 5 bases, J lost 2 bases, and 5 bases lay in between. This CDR3 has 12 amino acids.

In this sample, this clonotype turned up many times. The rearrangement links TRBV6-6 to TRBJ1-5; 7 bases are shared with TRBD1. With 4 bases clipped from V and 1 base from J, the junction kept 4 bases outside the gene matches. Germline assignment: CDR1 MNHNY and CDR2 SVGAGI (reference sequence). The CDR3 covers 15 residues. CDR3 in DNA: TGTGCCAGCAGTTTTCGACAGGGAAGCAATCAGCCCCAGCATTTT. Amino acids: CASSFRQGSNQPQHF.

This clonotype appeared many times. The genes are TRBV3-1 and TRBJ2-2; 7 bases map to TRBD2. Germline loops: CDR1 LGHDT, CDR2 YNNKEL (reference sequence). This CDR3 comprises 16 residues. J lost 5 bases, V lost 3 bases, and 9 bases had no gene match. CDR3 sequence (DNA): TGTGCCAGCAGCCAGGCGGCGGGAGCTGTAACCGGGGAGCTGTTTTTT. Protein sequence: CASSQAAGAVTGELFF.

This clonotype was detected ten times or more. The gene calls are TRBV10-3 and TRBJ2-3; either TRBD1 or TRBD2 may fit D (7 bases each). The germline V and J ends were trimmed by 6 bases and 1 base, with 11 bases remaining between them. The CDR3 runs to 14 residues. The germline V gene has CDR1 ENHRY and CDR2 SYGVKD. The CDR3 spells CAIRAGGGTDTQYF. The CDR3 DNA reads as TGTGCCATCAGGGCAGGGGGGGGCACAGATACGCAGTATTTT.

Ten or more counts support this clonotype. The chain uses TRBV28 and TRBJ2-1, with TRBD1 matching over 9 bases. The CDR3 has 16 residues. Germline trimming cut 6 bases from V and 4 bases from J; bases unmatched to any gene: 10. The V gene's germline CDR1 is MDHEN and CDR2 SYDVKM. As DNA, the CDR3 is TGTGCCAGCAGCCTTGGCGGGACAGGGTCATACAATGAGCAGTTCTTC. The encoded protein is CASSLGGTGSYNEQFF.

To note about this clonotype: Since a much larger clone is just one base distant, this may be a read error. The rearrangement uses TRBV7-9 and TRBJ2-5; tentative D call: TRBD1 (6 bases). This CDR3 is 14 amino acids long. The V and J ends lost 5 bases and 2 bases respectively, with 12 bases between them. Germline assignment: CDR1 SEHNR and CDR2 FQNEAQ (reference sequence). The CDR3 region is CASSAAGVQETQYF. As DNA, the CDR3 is TGTGCCAGCAGCGCGGCAGGGGTTCAAGAGACCCAGTACTTC. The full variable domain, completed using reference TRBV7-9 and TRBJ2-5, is DTGVSQNPRHKITKRGQNVTFRCDPISEHNRLYWYRQTLGQGPEFLTYFQNEAQLEKSRLLSDRFSAERPKGSFSTLEIQRTEQGDSAMYLCASSAAGVQETQYFGPGTRLLVL.

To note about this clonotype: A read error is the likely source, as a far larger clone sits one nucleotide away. DNA for the CDR3: TGTGCCACCCGTGCCTCCTACAATGGGCAGTTCTTC. This sequence encodes CATRASYNGQFF. This chain connects TRBV6-1 to TRBJ2-1; no firm D call. The CDR3 runs 12 residues. The germline CDR1 and CDR2 sequences are MNHNS and SASEGT.

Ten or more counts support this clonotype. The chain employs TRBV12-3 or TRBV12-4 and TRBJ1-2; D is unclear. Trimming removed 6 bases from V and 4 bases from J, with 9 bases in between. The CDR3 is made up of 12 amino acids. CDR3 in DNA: TGTGCCAGCAGCCGGACGGGCTATGGCTACACCTTC. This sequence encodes CASSRTGYGYTF.

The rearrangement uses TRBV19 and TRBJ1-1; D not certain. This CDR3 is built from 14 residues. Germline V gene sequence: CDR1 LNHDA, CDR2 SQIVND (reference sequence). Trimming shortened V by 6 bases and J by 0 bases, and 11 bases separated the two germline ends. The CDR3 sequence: CASREEVMNTEAFF. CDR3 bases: TGTGCCAGTAGGGAGGAAGTCATGAACACTGAAGCTTTCTTT.